The entry below describes one T cell receptor (beta chain). This clonotype was detected many times. Its recognized antigen is unknown. Within one base of it there is no much larger clone, and no base qualities were kept. Libraries were built with 5' RACE. Sequencer: NextSeq 500. The TCR library protocol attached unique molecular identifiers to individual cDNA molecules to correct for sequencing error and PCR bias. Both TCR alpha and beta chains were sequenced, and tight co-correlation was observed between alpha and beta sequence abundances in each sample. As for the original processing: Decombinator V4 was used to perform V gene, J gene and CDR3 annotation of TCR sequences. TCRs were defined as expanded if a significant change between any two time points was detected under a Poisson model with p below 0.0001. TCR abundances were normalised to the total number of TCRs sequenced in each sample and reported as counts per million. MAIT TCRs were defined by TRAV1-2 paired with TRAJ12, TRAJ20 or TRAJ33, and iNKT TCRs by TRAV10 paired with TRAJ18. VDJdb, accessed 1 November 2021, was searched for CMV, EBV and SARS-CoV-2 annotated TCRs, with TCRs annotated for multiple antigens excluded. TCRdb redid the processing of the public reads, applying fastp at Q25 and MiXCR, and retained in-frame beta chains. Here each entry gathers all rows of one CDR3 protein and keeps the most common genes and DNA. These V and J calls rely on TCRdb rather than the paper's analysis. Counted in this sample were around 80,000 distinct CDR3 sequences; roughly 15% of them appeared once. Clones ranked in the top ten supply approximately 1.5% of the sample.

A case-control design nested within a healthcare worker cohort in London, UK, was used, with weekly nasopharyngeal swab PCR tests and blood sampling performed. Healthcare workers were enrolled in the week of the UK lockdown, from 23 to 31 March 2020, and were followed every week for up to roughly 15 weeks. This entry comes from a study of early T cells in non-severe SARS-CoV-2 infection (TCRdb year 2021). Study-wide context: TCR sequencing used bulk RNA from unsorted whole blood, so alpha and beta chains could not be paired. Study-wide findings and limitations: Matching against VDJdb was skewed toward anti-spike CD8 responses, likely underestimated virus-specific expansions, and missed private and CD4 specificities.

Trimming accounts for 3 bases at V and 2 bases at J, while the number of junction bases matched to no gene is 2. Reading the germline V gene gives CDR1 KGHSH and CDR2 LQKENI. The CDR3 runs 14 residues from the cysteine to the phenylalanine. Of all the DNA, just the CDR3 is kept, 42 bases in frame from base 1. Sequences were obtained from whole blood. The chain links TRBV18 with TRBJ2-3, and 7 junctional nucleotides match TRBD1. This receptor was identified in an adult who was a healthcare worker with PCR-confirmed SARS-CoV-2 infection or an uninfected control (not recorded which). The nucleotide sequence is given as TGTGCCAGCTCACCTGACAGGGTCACAGATACGCAGTATTTT. This is translated as CASSPDRVTDTQYF.